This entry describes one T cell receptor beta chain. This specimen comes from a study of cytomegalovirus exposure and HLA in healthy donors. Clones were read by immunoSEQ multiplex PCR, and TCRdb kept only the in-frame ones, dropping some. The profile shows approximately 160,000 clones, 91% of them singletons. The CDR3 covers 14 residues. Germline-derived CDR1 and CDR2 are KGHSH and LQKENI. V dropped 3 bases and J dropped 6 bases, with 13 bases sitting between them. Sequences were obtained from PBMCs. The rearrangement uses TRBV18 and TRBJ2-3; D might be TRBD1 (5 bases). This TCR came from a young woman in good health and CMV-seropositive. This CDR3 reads CASSPKGAADTQYF. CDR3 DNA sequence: TGTGCCAGCTCACCGAAAGGGGCCGCGGATACGCAGTATTTT.